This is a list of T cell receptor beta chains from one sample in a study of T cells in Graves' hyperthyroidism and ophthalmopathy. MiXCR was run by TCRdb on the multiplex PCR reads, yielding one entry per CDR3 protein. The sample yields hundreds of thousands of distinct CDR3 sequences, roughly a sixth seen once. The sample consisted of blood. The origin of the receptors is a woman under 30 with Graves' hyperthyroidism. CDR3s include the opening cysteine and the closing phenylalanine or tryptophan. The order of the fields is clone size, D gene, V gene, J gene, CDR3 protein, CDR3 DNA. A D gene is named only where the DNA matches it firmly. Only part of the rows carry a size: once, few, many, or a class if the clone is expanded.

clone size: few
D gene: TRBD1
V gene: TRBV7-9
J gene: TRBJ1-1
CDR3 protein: CASSQRTGGGTEAFF
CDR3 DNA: TGTGCCAGCAGCCAAAGGACAGGAGGTGGCACTGAAGCTTTCTTT

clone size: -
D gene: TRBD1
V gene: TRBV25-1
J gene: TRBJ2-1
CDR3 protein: CASSEHRGNEQFF
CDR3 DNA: TGTGCCAGCAGTGAACACAGGGGCAATGAGCAGTTCTTC

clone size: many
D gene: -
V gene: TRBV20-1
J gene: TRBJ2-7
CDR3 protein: CSAPTSSLSYEQYF
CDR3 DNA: TGCAGTGCTCCGACTAGTTCCTTATCCTACGAGCAGTACTTC

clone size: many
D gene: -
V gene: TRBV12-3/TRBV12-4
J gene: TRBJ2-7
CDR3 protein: CASSFLAAGFAYEQYF
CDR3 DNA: -

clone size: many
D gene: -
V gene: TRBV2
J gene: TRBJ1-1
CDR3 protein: CASSGVIGAFF
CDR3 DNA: TGTGCCAGCAGTGGGGTGATCGGAGCTTTCTTT

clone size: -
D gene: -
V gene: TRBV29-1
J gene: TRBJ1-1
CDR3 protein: CSVGLGGWTEAFF
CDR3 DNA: TGCAGCGTGGGGCTCGGGGGATGGACTGAAGCTTTCTTT

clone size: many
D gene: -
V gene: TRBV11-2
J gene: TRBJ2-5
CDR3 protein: CASSLEWEKETQYF
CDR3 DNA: TGTGCCAGCAGCTTAGAATGGGAAAAGGAGACCCAGTACTTC

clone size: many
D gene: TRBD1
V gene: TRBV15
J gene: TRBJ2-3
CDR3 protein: CATSREGQEADTQYF
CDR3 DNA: TGTGCCACCAGCAGAGAAGGACAGGAGGCAGATACGCAGTATTTT

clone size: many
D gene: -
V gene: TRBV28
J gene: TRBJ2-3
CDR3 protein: CASRPSTDTQYF
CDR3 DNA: TGTGCCAGCAGGCCATCCACAGATACGCAGTATTTT

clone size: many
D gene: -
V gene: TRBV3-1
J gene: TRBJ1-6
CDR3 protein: CASSRTDSPLHF
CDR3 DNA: TGTGCCAGCAGCCGGACAGACTCACCCCTCCACTTT

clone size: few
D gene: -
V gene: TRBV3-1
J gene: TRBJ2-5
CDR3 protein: CASSQISRRETQYF
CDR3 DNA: TGTGCCAGCAGCCAAATTTCTAGGAGAGAGACCCAGTACTTC

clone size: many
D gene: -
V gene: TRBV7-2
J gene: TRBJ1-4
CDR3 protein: CASSLDRTNEKLFF
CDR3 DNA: TGTGCCAGCAGCTTAGACAGGACTAATGAAAAACTGTTTTTT

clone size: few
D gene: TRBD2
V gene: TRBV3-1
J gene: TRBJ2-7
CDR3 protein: CASSTSGLDEQYF
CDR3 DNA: TGTGCCAGCAGCACTAGCGGGTTGGACGAGCAGTACTTC

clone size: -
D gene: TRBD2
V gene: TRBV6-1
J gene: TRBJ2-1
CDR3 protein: CASSVRGGTSDETQFF
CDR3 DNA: TGTGCCAGCAGTGTACGGGGCGGAACTAGCGACGAGACCCAGTTCTTC

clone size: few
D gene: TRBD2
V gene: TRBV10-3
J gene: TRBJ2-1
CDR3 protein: CALGREPYNEQFF
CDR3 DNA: TGTGCCCTGGGGCGGGAGCCCTACAATGAGCAGTTCTTC

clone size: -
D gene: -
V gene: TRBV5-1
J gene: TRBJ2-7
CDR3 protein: CASVNRASYEQYF
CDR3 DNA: TGCGCCAGCGTAAACAGGGCCTCCTACGAGCAGTACTTC

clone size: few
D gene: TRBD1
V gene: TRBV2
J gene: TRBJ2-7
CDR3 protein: CASSFPGTGSEQYF
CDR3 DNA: TGTGCCAGCAGTTTCCCCGGGACAGGGAGCGAGCAGTACTTC

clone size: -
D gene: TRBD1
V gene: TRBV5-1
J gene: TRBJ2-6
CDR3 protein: CASSLWGQGSGANVLTF
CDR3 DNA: TGCGCCAGCAGCTTGTGGGGACAGGGCTCTGGGGCCAACGTCCTGACTTTC

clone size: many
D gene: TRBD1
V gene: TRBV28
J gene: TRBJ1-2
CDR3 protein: CASSSERWTGDRAFLRYGYTF
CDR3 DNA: TGTGCCAGCAGTTCGGAAAGATGGACGGGGGACAGGGCATTCTTGCGCTATGGCTACACCTTC

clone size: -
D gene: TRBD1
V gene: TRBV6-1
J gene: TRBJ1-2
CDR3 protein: CASTGQGAYGYTF
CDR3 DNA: TGTGCCAGCACCGGACAGGGGGCTTATGGCTACACCTTC

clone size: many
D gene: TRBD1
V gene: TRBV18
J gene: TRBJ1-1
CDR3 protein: CASSPWTGMNTEAFF
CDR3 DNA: TGTGCCAGCTCACCGTGGACAGGGATGAACACTGAAGCTTTCTTT

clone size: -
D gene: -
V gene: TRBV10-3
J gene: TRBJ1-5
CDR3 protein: CAISESGEGQPQHF
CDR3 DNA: TGTGCCATCAGTGAGTCAGGGGAGGGTCAGCCCCAGCATTTT

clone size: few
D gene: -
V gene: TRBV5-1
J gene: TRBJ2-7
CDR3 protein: CASSFVKSSPYEQYF
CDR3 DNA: TGCGCCAGCAGCTTTGTCAAGTCCTCCCCCTACGAGCAGTACTTC

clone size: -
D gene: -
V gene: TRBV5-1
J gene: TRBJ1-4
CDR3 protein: CASKATVTNEKLFF
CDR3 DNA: TGCGCCAGCAAGGCGACAGTAACTAATGAAAAACTGTTTTTT

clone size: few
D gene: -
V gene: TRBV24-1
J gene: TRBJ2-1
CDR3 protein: CATSDNPSAGWVEEQFF
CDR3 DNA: TGTGCCACCAGTGATAACCCCTCCGCGGGGTGGGTGGAGGAGCAGTTCTTC

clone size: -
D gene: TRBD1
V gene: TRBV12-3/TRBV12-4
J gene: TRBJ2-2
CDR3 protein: CASSLLVGGAIKKNTGELFF
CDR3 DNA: TGTGCCAGCAGTTTATTAGTAGGGGGCGCGATTAAAAAAAACACCGGGGAGCTGTTTTTT

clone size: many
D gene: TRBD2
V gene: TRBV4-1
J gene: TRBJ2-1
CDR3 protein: CASSQIRLAGGDEQFF
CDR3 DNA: TGCGCCAGCAGCCAGATTAGACTAGCGGGAGGGGATGAGCAGTTCTTC

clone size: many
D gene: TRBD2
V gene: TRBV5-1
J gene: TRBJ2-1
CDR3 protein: CASSLRLAGGYNEQFF
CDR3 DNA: TGCGCCAGCAGCTTGAGACTAGCGGGGGGATACAATGAGCAGTTCTTC

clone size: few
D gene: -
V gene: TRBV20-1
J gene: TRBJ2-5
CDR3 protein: CSASRGGPTQETQYF
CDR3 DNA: TGCAGTGCTAGTCGCGGGGGCCCCACGCAAGAGACCCAGTACTTC

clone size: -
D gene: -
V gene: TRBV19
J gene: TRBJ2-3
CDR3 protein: CASSIEDASTDTQYF
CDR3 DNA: TGTGCCAGTAGTATTGAGGACGCAAGCACAGATACGCAGTATTTT

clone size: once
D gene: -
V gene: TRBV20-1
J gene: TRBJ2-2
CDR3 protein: CSALGEGNTGELFF
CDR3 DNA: TGCAGTGCCCTGGGAGAAGGGAACACCGGGGAGCTGTTTTTT

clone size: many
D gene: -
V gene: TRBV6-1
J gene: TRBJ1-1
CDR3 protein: CASSVARQGTEAFF
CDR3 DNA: TGTGCCAGCAGCGTGGCGCGTCAGGGCACTGAAGCTTTCTTT

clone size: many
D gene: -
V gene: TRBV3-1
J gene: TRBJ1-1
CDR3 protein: CASRTGGMNTEAFF
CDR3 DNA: TGTGCCAGCAGAACGGGGGGAATGAACACTGAAGCTTTCTTT

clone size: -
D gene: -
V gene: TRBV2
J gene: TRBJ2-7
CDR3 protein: CASLSDTNYEQYF
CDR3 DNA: TGTGCCAGCCTTTCGGATACAAACTACGAGCAGTACTTC

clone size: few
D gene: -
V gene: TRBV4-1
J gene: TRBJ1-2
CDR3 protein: CASSPSGQGHGYGYTF
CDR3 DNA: TGCGCCAGCAGCCCGTCGGGGCAGGGTCATGGATATGGCTACACCTTC

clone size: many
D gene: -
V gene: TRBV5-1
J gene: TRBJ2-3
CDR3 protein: CASSLAPRAGLTDTQYF
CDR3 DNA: TGCGCCAGCAGCTTGGCTCCACGAGCGGGCCTCACAGATACGCAGTATTTT

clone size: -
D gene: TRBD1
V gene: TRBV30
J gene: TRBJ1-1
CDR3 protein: CAVRDREVWYTEAFF
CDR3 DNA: TGTGCCGTCCGGGACAGGGAAGTTTGGTACACTGAAGCTTTCTTT

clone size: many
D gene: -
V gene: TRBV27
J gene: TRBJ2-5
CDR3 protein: CASSLSSSAQETQYF
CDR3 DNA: TGTGCCAGCAGTTTATCGAGTAGCGCACAAGAGACCCAGTACTTC

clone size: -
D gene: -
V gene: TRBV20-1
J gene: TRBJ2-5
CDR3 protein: CSAPPGRGSEETQYF
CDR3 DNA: TGCAGTGCCCCACCCGGCCGGGGTAGTGAGGAGACCCAGTACTTC

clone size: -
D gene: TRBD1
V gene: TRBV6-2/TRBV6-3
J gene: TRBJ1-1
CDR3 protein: CASSYSGQVNTEAFF
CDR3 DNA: TGTGCCAGCAGTTACTCGGGACAGGTGAACACTGAAGCTTTCTTT

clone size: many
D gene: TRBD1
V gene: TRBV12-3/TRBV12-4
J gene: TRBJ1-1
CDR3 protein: CASNGPGGNTEAFF
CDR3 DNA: TGTGCCAGCAACGGCCCAGGGGGGAACACTGAAGCTTTCTTT

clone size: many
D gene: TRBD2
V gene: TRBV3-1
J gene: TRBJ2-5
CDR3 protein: CASSQEFLAGGQETQYF
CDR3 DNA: TGTGCCAGCAGCCAAGAGTTTCTAGCGGGAGGCCAAGAGACCCAGTACTTC